This passage covers 8 T cell receptor beta chains from one sample sequenced in a study of molecular identifiers for immune sequencing clone quantification. TCRdb used MiXCR to reprocess the PCR reads, holding one entry per CDR3 protein. Found here are about 39,000 distinct CDR3 sequences, around 20% of them singletons; the top ten hold under 8.5%. Input material: naive CD8+ T cells from blood, with Jurkat cell RNA spiked in. Subset indicated: FACS-sorted CD8+CD4-CCR7+CD45RA+ naive T cells. These TCRs come from a human donor in good health. Some libraries in this study had Jurkat cell RNA spiked in.

The rearrangement links TRBV7-3 to TRBJ1-2; TRBD1 is a possible D gene (6 bases). Trimming removed 4 bases at V and 6 bases at J, with 9 bases between. This CDR3 spans 12 amino acids. Germline CDR1 SGHTA, CDR2 FQGTGA. This chain's CDR3 is CASSSEGDGYTF. CDR3 nucleotide sequence: TGTGCCAGCAGCTCCGAGGGGGATGGCTACACCTTC. The full variable domain, completed using reference TRBV7-3 and TRBJ1-2, is GAGVSQTPSNKVTEKGKYVELRCDPISGHTALYWYRQSLGQGPEFLIYFQGTGAADDSGLPNDRFFAVRPEGSVSTLKIQRTERGDSAVYLCASSSEGDGYTFGSGTRLTVV.

The sample holds many counts of this clonotype. The J gene is TRBJ2-1, the V gene TRBV7-3, with a possible D match to TRBD2 (6 bases). Germline V CDR1 and CDR2: SGHTA, FQGTGA. The length of the CDR3 is 14 residues. V lost 0 bases and J lost 10, with 13 bases in between. CDR3 bases: TGTGCCAGCAGCTTAACTGGTTTGGAGGGGGAGCAGTTCTTC. Translation gives CASSLTGLEGEQFF.

This clonotype was picked up many times. This chain joins TRBV19 and TRBJ2-7; 12 bases map to TRBD2. The CDR3 spans 14 residues. The trim removed 8 bases at V and 3 bases at J, leaving 5 bases unmatched. Germline V lookup: CDR1 LNHDA, CDR2 SQIVND (reference sequence). In DNA form, the CDR3 reads TGTGCCAGTTCGGGACTAGCGGGTGGCTACGAGCAGTACTTC. It codes for CASSGLAGGYEQYF.

At least ten counts were recorded for this clonotype. The chain carries TRBV28 and TRBJ2-2, with D hard to call. The V end was cut by 5 bases, the J end by 6 bases, with 7 bases between. The CDR3 contains 12 residues. CDR1 MDHEN and CDR2 SYDVKM come from the germline V gene. CDR3 sequence reads: CASSLDAGELFF. The CDR3 region has the DNA TGTGCCAGCAGTCTCGATGCCGGGGAGCTGTTTTTT. Together with reference TRBV28 and TRBJ2-2, the CDR3 gives the full variable domain: DVKVTQSSRYLVKRTGEKVFLECVQDMDHENMFWYRQDPGLGLRLIYFSYDVKMKEKGDIPEGYSVSREKKERFSLILESASTNQTSMYLCASSLDAGELFFGEGSRLTVL.

This clonotype came up many times. V is TRBV12-3 or TRBV12-4 and J is TRBJ2-5; D tentatively reads TRBD1 or TRBD2 (5 bases each). CDR3 length: 11 residues. The V end lost 3 bases, the J end lost 9 bases, and 8 bases lay between the germline ends. The DNA for the CDR3 is TGTGCCAGCAGTTTGGGGGTACCCCAGTACTTC. This gives the protein CASSLGVPQYF.

This clonotype was detected many times. The gene calls are TRBV10-3 and TRBJ2-1, with 9 positions matching TRBD2. J was trimmed by 2 bases and V by 3 bases; bases with no gene match: 5. This CDR3 is built from 16 residues. From germline, CDR1 is ENHRY and CDR2 SYGVKD. DNA for the CDR3: TGTGCCATCAGTGAAACCGGGACTAGCCCCTACAATGAGCAGTTCTTC. Translating it yields CAISETGTSPYNEQFF.

This clonotype was counted ten times or more. The V call is TRBV10-3, the J call TRBJ2-2; the D is unclear. V was clipped by 5 bases and J by 7 bases, with 8 bases between them. Germline assignment: CDR1 ENHRY and CDR2 SYGVKD. The CDR3 sequence is 12 residues long. The CDR3: CAISWTSGELFF. DNA of the CDR3: TGTGCCATCAGTTGGACCAGCGGGGAGCTGTTTTTT.

This clonotype has just a few counts. This rearrangement joins TRBV28 to TRBJ1-5, with a possible D match to TRBD1 (5 bases). V was shortened by 6 bases and J by 0 bases, with 18 bases between the two germline ends. There are 17 residues in the CDR3. Per the germline V gene, CDR1 is MDHEN and CDR2 is SYDVKM. CDR3 in amino acids: CASRTGVHRYSNQPQHF. The CDR3 bases are TGTGCCAGCAGAACCGGGGTGCACAGGTATAGCAATCAGCCCCAGCATTTT.